The 17 T cell receptor beta chains below all came from one sample that was sequenced in a study of T cells after yellow fever vaccination. Via MiXCR, TCRdb re-called the 5' RACE reads, giving one row per CDR3 protein. The sample shows some 100,000 distinct CDR3 sequences, more than 7.5% of them seen only once. Sequencing used CD8+ T cells not binding an NS4B(214-222) dextramer, sorted from PBMCs, obtained around 15 days after the first yellow fever vaccination. The source is a young man who received the YFV17D yellow fever vaccine.

The V call is TRBV5-1, the J call TRBJ2-3; 8 nucleotides line up with TRBD1. CDR1 and CDR2 from the germline V gene are SGHRS and YFSETQ. The V segment lost 4 bases and the J segment 0 bases; nucleotides outside the gene matches: 4. The CDR3 runs to 15 residues. In DNA form, the CDR3 reads TGCGCCAGCAGCAGCGGACAGGGAAGCACAGATACGCAGTATTTT. Its translation: CASSSGQGSTDTQYF.

This clonotype occurred many times. This chain links TRBV27 with TRBJ1-2; no firm D call. The V end was cut by 0 bases, the J end by 4 bases, with 9 bases between. The CDR3 consists of 14 residues. Germline CDR1 is MNHEY and CDR2 is SMNVEV (reference sequence). The CDR3 reads CASSLSGFLYGYTF. The CDR3 nucleotides read TGTGCCAGCAGTTTATCGGGGTTCCTCTATGGCTACACCTTC.

This clonotype showed up just a few times. This chain uses TRBV4-3 with TRBJ2-7, with D tentatively TRBD1 or TRBD2 (6 bases each). V dropped 0 bases and J dropped 4 bases, with 16 bases sitting between them. There are 16 residues in the CDR3. The germline V gene encodes CDR1 LGHNA and CDR2 YSLEER. CDR3 coding DNA: TGCGCCAGCAGCCAAGAAAGGGGGGCGGCCACTTACGAGCAGTACTTC. Amino acid sequence: CASSQERGAATYEQYF.

This clonotype came up many times. V usage is TRBV7-2 and J usage is TRBJ2-1; tentative D call: TRBD2 (6 bases). The CDR3 length is 13 residues. The V gene lost 3 bases and the J gene lost 6 bases, with 9 bases spanning the gap. The germline V gene has CDR1 SGHTA and CDR2 FQGNSA. In nucleotides, the CDR3 is TGTGCCAGCAGCTTCACGACTAGCAATGAGCAGTTCTTC. It codes for CASSFTTSNEQFF. The full variable domain, its missing parts supplied by reference TRBV7-2 and TRBJ2-1, is GAGVSQSPSNKVTEKGKDVELRCDPISGHTALYWYRQSLGQGLEFLIYFQGNSAPDKSGLPSDRFSAERTGGSVSTLTIQRTQQEDSAVYLCASSFTTSNEQFFGPGTRLTVL.

The chain has TRBV7-9 and TRBJ2-5; a weak D match, TRBD1 (5 bases). V shed 0 bases and J shed 1 base, with 6 bases lying between them. The CDR3 is 14 amino acids. Germline CDR1 SEHNR, CDR2 FQNEAQ (reference sequence). The CDR3, as DNA: TGTGCCAGCAGCTTAGCAGGGGCCCAAGAGACCCAGTACTTC. Translated, it gives CASSLAGAQETQYF.

This clonotype was seen more than once but under ten times. This chain connects TRBV5-1 to TRBJ2-3; tentatively, D is TRBD1 or TRBD2 (5 bases each). The CDR3 covers 15 residues. Germline V gene lookup returns CDR1 SGHRS and CDR2 YFSETQ. Trimming shortened V by 2 bases and J by 4 bases, and 14 bases separated the two germline ends. For the CDR3, the DNA is TGCGCCAGCAGCTTTCGATGGGACGGGCCAGATACGCAGTATTTT. Amino acids: CASSFRWDGPDTQYF.

This chain connects TRBV10-1 to TRBJ2-3; either TRBD1 or TRBD2 may fit D (5 bases each). Trimming cost V 6 bases and J 6 bases, with 22 bases left between them. The length of the CDR3 is 16 residues. Germline CDR1 and CDR2: WNHNN and SYGVQD (reference sequence). The DNA of the CDR3 is TGCGCCAGCAGAGGACGCCTGACGGGGCCGGGTGATACGCAGTATTTT. Amino acids: CASRGRLTGPGDTQYF.

In this sample, this clonotype turned up many times. This chain links TRBV3-1 with TRBJ2-7; no reliable D call. CDR3 length: 11 residues. Germline V lookup: CDR1 LGHDT, CDR2 YNNKEL (reference sequence). CDR3 in amino acids: CPRHSWNEQYV. The CDR3 bases are TGTCCCCGGCACTCCTGGAACGAGCAGTACGTC.

This clonotype was observed a handful of times. The V and J genes are TRBV6-1 and TRBJ2-7; the match to TRBD2 covers 8 bases. The ends lost 7 bases at V and 0 bases at J; junction bases unmatched: 5. The CDR3 is 14 residues long. Germline values: CDR1 MNHNS, CDR2 SASEGT. This chain's CDR3 is CASNIAGTSYEQYV. As DNA, the CDR3 is TGTGCCAGCAACATAGCGGGGACCTCCTACGAGCAGTACGTC.

This chain connects TRBV3-1 to TRBJ2-1; D gene ambiguous. This CDR3 spans 15 amino acids. Germline-derived CDR1 and CDR2 are LGHDT and YNNKEL (reference sequence). V was trimmed by 1 base and J by 5 bases, leaving 12 bases between them. CDR3 loop: CASSQAKDADNEQFF. CDR3 nucleotide sequence: TGTGCCAGCAGCCAAGCAAAGGACGCCGACAATGAGCAGTTCTTC.

A few counts support this clonotype. The chain couples TRBV2 to TRBJ2-3; D ambiguous. Germline CDR1 reads SNHLY; CDR2 reads FYNNEI. The CDR3 runs 14 residues. V was cut by 8 bases and J by 6 bases, with 18 bases left in between. The CDR3 region is CASRSGTFADTQYF. The CDR3 DNA sequence: TGTGCCAGCCGTTCTGGCACTTTTGCCGATACGCAGTATTTT.

There are many counts of this clonotype. The genes are TRBV6-1 and TRBJ1-1, with unresolved D. Trimming took 5 bases from V and 0 from J, leaving 7 bases between them. The CDR3 is 13 residues long. CDR1 MNHNS and CDR2 SASEGT come from the germline V gene. This CDR3 is CASSPRVNTEAFF. CDR3 bases: TGTGCCAGCAGTCCCCGGGTGAACACTGAAGCTTTCTTT.

This clonotype was seen a handful of times. The CDR3 region is CSVPGQGIYEQYV. Written as DNA, the CDR3 is TGCAGTGTCCCGGGACAGGGAATCTACGAGCAGTACGTC. The chain joins TRBV20-1 to TRBJ2-7; 9 bases match TRBD1. The CDR3 length is 13 residues. Germline-derived CDR1 and CDR2 are DFQATT and SNEGSKA (reference sequence). V was pared by 7 bases and J by 3 bases, with 7 bases of the junction left unmatched.

The V call is TRBV27, the J call TRBJ2-7, with D perhaps matching TRBD1 (5 bases). Trimming removed 4 bases from V and 3 bases from J, with 13 bases in between. Germline CDR1 reads MNHEY; CDR2 reads SMNVEV (reference sequence). CDR3 length: 14 amino acids. The DNA of the CDR3 is TGTGCCAGCAGTTCCGGACATTCGGGCTACGAGCAGTACTTC. This translates into CASSSGHSGYEQYF.

This clonotype was counted a few times. The rearrangement uses TRBV2 and TRBJ1-4; TRBD1 is a possible D gene (5 bases). Trimming shortened V by 4 bases and J by 4 bases, and 13 bases separated the two germline ends. Germline values: CDR1 SNHLY, CDR2 FYNNEI. This CDR3 is built from 15 residues. The CDR3: CASSGSPGSNEKLFF. The CDR3 DNA reads TGTGCCAGCAGTGGATCGCCAGGGAGTAATGAAAAACTGTTTTTT.

The CDR3 sequence is CASSQALTGNYNYGYTF. DNA of the CDR3: TGCGCCAGCAGCCAAGCCCTGACAGGAAATTACAACTATGGCTACACCTTC. The chain joins TRBV4-1 to TRBJ1-2, with TRBD1 as a possible D gene (6 bases). V was pared by 1 base and J by 2 bases, with 17 bases between. The length of the CDR3 is 17 residues. Germline V gives CDR1 MGHRA, CDR2 YSYEKL.

The rearrangement joins TRBV4-3 to TRBJ2-2; D is tentatively TRBD1 or TRBD2 (5 bases each). Trimming pared 0 bases from V and 0 bases from J, leaving 11 bases between. Germline CDR1 reads LGHNA; CDR2 reads YSLEER. The CDR3 runs to 17 residues. CDR3 in amino acids: CASSQERGATNTGELFF. CDR3 sequence (DNA): TGCGCCAGCAGCCAAGAAAGAGGGGCAACGAACACCGGGGAGCTGTTTTTT.